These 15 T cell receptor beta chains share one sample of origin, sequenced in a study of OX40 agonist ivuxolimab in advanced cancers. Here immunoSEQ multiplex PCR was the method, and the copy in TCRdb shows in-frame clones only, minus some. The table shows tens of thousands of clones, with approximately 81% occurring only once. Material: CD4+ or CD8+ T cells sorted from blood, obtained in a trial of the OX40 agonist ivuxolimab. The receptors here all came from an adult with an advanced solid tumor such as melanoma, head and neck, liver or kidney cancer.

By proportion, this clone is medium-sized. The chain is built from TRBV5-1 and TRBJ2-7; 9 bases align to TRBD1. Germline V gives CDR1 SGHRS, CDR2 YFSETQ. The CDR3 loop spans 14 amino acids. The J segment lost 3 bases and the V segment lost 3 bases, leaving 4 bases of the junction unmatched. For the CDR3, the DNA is TGCGCCAGCAGCTCGGAGGACAGGGGCTACGAGCAGTACTTC. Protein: CASSSEDRGYEQYF.

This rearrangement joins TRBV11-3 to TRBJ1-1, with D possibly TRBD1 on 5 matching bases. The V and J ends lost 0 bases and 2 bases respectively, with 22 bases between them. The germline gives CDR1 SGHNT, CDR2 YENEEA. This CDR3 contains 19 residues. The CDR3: CASSLDHTLSQVCNTEAFF. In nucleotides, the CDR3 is TGTGCCAGCAGCTTAGACCACACCTTATCACAGGTTTGTAACACTGAAGCTTTCTTT.

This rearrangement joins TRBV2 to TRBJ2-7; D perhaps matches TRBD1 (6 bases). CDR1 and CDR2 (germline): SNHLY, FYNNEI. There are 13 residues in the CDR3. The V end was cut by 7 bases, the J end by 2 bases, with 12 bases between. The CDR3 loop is CASKRTEPYEQYF. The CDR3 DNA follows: TGTGCCAGCAAAAGGACAGAGCCCTACGAGCAGTACTTC.

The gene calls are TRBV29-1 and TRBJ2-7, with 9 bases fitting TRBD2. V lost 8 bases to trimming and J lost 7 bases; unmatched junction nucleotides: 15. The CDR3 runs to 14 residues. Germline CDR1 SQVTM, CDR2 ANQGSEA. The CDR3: CSIIPGLALREQYF. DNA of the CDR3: TGCAGCATCATTCCGGGACTAGCCCTGCGGGAGCAGTACTTC.

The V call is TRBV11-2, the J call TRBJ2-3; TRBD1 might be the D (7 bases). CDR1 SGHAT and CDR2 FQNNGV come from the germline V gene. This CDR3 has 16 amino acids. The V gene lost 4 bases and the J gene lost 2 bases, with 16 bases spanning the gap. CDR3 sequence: CASSSTGAGLTDTQYF. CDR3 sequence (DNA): TGTGCCAGCAGCTCCACAGGGGCGGGACTCACAGATACGCAGTATTTT.

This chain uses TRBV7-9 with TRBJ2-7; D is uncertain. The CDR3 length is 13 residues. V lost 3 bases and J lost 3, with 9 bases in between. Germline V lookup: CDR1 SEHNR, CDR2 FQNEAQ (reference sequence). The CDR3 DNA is TGTGCCAGCAGCTTTGGCGGATTCTACGAGCAGTACTTC. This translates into CASSFGGFYEQYF.

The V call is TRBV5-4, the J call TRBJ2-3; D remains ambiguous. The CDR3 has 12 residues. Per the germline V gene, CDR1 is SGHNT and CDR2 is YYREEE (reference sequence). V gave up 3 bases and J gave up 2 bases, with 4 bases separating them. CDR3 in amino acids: CASSSSTDTQYF. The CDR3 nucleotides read TGTGCCAGCAGCTCGTCCACAGATACGCAGTATTTT.

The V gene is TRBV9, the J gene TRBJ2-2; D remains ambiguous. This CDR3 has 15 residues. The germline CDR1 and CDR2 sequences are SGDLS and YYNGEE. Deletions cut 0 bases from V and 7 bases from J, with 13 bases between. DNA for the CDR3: TGTGCCAGCAGCGTAGGCCACCATAAGGGCGGGGAGCTGTTTTTT. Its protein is CASSVGHHKGGELFF.

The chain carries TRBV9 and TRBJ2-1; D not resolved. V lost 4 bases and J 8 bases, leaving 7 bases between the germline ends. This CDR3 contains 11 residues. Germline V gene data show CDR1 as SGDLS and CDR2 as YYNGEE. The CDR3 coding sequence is TGTGCCAGCAGCTCCCGTTATGAGCAGTTCTTC. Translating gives CASSSRYEQFF.

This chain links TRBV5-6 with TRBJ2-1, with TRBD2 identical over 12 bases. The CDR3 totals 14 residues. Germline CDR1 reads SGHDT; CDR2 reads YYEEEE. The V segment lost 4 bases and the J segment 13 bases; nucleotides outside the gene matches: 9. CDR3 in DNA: TGTGCCAGCAGCCTGGGACTAGCGGGCGTAGGACAGTTCTTC. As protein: CASSLGLAGVGQFF.

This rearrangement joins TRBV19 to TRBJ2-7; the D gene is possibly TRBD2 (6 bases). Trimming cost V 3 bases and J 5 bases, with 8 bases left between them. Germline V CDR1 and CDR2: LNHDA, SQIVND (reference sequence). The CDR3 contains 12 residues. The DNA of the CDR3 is TGTGCCAGTAGTATTACGGGGGACGAGCAGTACTTC. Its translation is CASSITGDEQYF.

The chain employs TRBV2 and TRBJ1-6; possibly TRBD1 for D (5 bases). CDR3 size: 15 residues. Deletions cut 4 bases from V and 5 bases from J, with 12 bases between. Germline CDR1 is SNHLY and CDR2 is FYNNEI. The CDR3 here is CASSAGRYNNSPLHF. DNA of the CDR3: TGTGCCAGCAGTGCGGGACGGTATAATAATTCACCCCTCCACTTT.

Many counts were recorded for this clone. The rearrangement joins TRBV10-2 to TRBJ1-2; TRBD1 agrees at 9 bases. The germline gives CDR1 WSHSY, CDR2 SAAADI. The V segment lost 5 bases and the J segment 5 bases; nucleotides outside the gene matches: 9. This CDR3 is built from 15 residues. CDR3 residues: CASSRTGTGYYGYTF. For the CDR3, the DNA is TGCGCCAGCAGTCGCACCGGGACAGGGTATTATGGCTACACCTTC.

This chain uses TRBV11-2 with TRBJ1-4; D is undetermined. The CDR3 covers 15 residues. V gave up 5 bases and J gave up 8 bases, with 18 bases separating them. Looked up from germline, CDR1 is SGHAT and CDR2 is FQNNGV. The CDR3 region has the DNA TGTGCCAGCAGCCTAAGGCCCGGGCAGAGCGAAAAACTGTTTTTT. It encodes CASSLRPGQSEKLFF.

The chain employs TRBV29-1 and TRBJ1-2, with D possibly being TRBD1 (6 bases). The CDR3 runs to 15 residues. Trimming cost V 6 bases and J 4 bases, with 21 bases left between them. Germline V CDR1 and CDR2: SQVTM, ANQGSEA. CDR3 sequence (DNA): TGCAGCGTAACCCACCCCTGGGGGGCGGGCTATGGCTACACCTTC. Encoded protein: CSVTHPWGAGYGYTF.